Below are 27 T cell receptor beta chains sequenced from a single sample in a study of T cells in narcolepsy. Only in-frame clones appear in the TCRdb table, and some are missing; sequencing was by immunoSEQ multiplex PCR. Of over 30,000 clones in the sample, 70% to 85% are singletons; the top ten hold roughly 1.6%. The sequenced sample was CD45RA- memory CD4+ T cells from PBMCs. All receptors come from a human donor with narcolepsy.

This sequence joins TRBV6-1 and TRBJ2-7; D unclear. The V end was cut by 7 bases, the J end by 6 bases, with 19 bases between. The V gene's germline CDR1 is MNHNS and CDR2 SASEGT. The CDR3 is made up of 14 amino acids. CDR3 sequence reads: CASNARTGPGEQYF. DNA for the CDR3: TGTGCCAGCAACGCCAGGACGGGCCCAGGCGAGCAGTACTTC.

V gene TRBV7-8 combines with J gene TRBJ2-3; no firm D call. The germline V gene encodes CDR1 SGHVS and CDR2 FQNEAQ. V lost 1 base, J lost 0 bases, and 8 bases lay in between. The length of the CDR3 is 15 residues. The CDR3 region is CASSLEPSSTDTQYF. The DNA for the CDR3 is TGTGCCAGCAGCTTAGAGCCCTCAAGCACAGATACGCAGTATTTT.

This chain joins TRBV5-4 and TRBJ1-2; TRBD1 is a possible D gene (5 bases). V shed 2 bases and J shed 0 bases, with 8 bases lying between them. The CDR3 spans 14 residues. Per the germline V gene, CDR1 is SGHNT and CDR2 is YYREEE (reference sequence). Written as DNA, the CDR3 is TGTGCCAGCAGCTTTGACAGATCTAACTATGGCTACACCTTC. Protein product: CASSFDRSNYGYTF.

This chain connects TRBV30 to TRBJ2-1; D assignment may be TRBD1 or TRBD2 (7 bases each). Germline CDR1 GTSNPN, CDR2 SVGIG (reference sequence). CDR3 length equals 14 residues. The V and J ends lost 3 bases and 7 bases respectively, with 16 bases between them. The CDR3 region has the DNA TGTGCCTGGAGGAGGGAGGGGGCGAGAAATGAGCAGTTCTTC. Translation gives CAWRREGARNEQFF.

The rearrangement joins TRBV29-1 to TRBJ1-2; D is unclear. The CDR3 loop spans 11 amino acids. The germline V gene has CDR1 SQVTM and CDR2 ANQGSEA. The germline V and J ends were trimmed by 2 bases and 6 bases, with 7 bases remaining between them. CDR3 protein: CSVERGNGYTF. The CDR3 nucleotides are TGCAGCGTTGAACGAGGGAATGGCTACACCTTC.

This chain connects TRBV19 to TRBJ2-7; D possibly corresponds to TRBD1 (6 bases). Trimming removed 5 bases at V and 3 bases at J, with 14 bases between. CDR1 is LNHDA, CDR2 SQIVND, per germline (reference sequence). The CDR3 covers 14 residues. The CDR3 region is CASSGAGVLYEQYF. CDR3 bases: TGTGCCAGTAGTGGGGCAGGGGTTCTCTACGAGCAGTACTTC.

This clone was counted a single time. The chain has TRBV5-4 and TRBJ2-5; D ambiguous. CDR3 length: 13 amino acids. Germline V gives CDR1 SGHNT, CDR2 YYREEE (reference sequence). Deletions cut 0 bases from V and 5 bases from J, with 8 bases between. The CDR3 DNA reads TGTGCCAGCAGCTTGGTGGCAGAGGAGACCCAGTACTTC. As protein: CASSLVAEETQYF.

The chain joins TRBV4-3 to TRBJ2-2; D may be TRBD2 (6 bases). The length of the CDR3 is 16 residues. CDR1 is LGHNA, CDR2 YSLEER, per germline. The V gene lost 0 bases and the J gene lost 3 bases, with 11 bases spanning the gap. CDR3 sequence (DNA): TGCGCCAGCAGCCAAGAGTCGTGGAGGGACACCGGGGAGCTGTTTTTT. Translated: CASSQESWRDTGELFF.

Of note for this clone: This CDR3 is also generated by other DNA sequences in the sample. This chain joins TRBV4-3 and TRBJ1-2; 12 bases agree with TRBD1. V shed 1 base and J 4 bases; nucleotides not matched to a gene: 4. Germline V CDR1 and CDR2: LGHNA, YSLEER. CDR3 size: 16 residues. DNA for the CDR3: TGCGCCAGCAGCCAAGCCGGGACAGGGGGCGGCTATGGCTACACCTTC. Protein product: CASSQAGTGGGYGYTF.

This clone is a singleton in its sample. This chain links TRBV9 with TRBJ2-2; D is unclear. The germline CDR1 and CDR2 sequences are SGDLS and YYNGEE. Trimming pared 0 bases from V and 6 bases from J, leaving 6 bases between. The CDR3 covers 13 residues. CDR3 region: CASSVVGSGELFF. In DNA form, the CDR3 reads TGTGCCAGCAGCGTAGTGGGTTCCGGGGAGCTGTTTTTT.

The genes are TRBV19 and TRBJ2-4; 7 bases fit TRBD1. The CDR3 length is 14 residues. The germline CDR1 and CDR2 sequences are LNHDA and SQIVND (reference sequence). After removal of 6 bases from V and 3 bases from J, the junction contained 5 bases not matched to a gene. In DNA form, the CDR3 reads TGTGCCAGTAGACAGGGGTTGGACAAAAACATTCAGTACTTC. Amino acid sequence: CASRQGLDKNIQYF.

The chain uses TRBV7-9 and TRBJ2-7; 7 nucleotides line up with TRBD1. The CDR3 has 16 amino acids. With V trimmed by 0 bases and J by 3 bases, 8 bases remained unmatched. Germline CDR1 is SEHNR and CDR2 is FQNEAQ (reference sequence). The CDR3 nucleotides read TGTGCCAGCAGCTTAGCGTCGAGACAGGGTTACTACGAGCAGTACTTC. Protein: CASSLASRQGYYEQYF.

The CDR3 DNA sequence: TGTGCCAGCAGCCTGGAGACAGGGGTCACTGAAGCTTTCTTT. Translated, it gives CASSLETGVTEAFF. The V call is TRBV7-9, the J call TRBJ1-1; TRBD1 matches 8 bases. The CDR3 has 14 residues. Germline V gene sequence: CDR1 SEHNR, CDR2 FQNEAQ (reference sequence). V dropped 5 bases and J dropped 4; count of bases not matched to a gene: 6.

V usage is TRBV6-5 and J usage is TRBJ2-7; D could derive from TRBD1 or TRBD2 (7 bases each). Germline CDR1 and CDR2: MNHEY and SVGAGI. CDR3 size: 15 residues. V was trimmed by 0 bases and J by 6 bases, leaving 15 bases between them. The CDR3 sequence is CASSYSSGGASEQYF. The CDR3 region has the DNA TGTGCCAGCAGTTACTCCTCAGGGGGGGCCAGCGAGCAGTACTTC.

This chain joins TRBV15 and TRBJ1-6; no clear D. The CDR3 extends over 13 amino acids. In germline, CDR1 is LNHNV, CDR2 YYDKDF (reference sequence). Trimming took off 1 base at V and 7 bases at J, with 5 bases between the two ends. CDR3 sequence reads: CATSRGRNSPLHF. CDR3 DNA sequence: TGTGCCACCAGCAGAGGACGGAATTCACCCCTCCACTTT.

This clone showed up just once. The chain couples TRBV5-1 to TRBJ1-2; D might be TRBD1 (5 bases). Germline V CDR1 and CDR2: SGHRS, YFSETQ. This CDR3 contains 15 residues. With 0 bases removed from V and 8 bases from J, the gap between germline ends came to 17 bases. As DNA, the CDR3 is TGCGCCAGCAGCTTGGGTACCAGGGCCCGCGACGGCTACACCTTC. It encodes CASSLGTRARDGYTF.

The chain couples TRBV5-5 to TRBJ1-6; D is uncertain. Trimming removed 4 bases from V and 6 bases from J, with 11 bases in between. The CDR3 sequence is 14 residues long. From germline, CDR1 is SGHKS and CDR2 YYEKEE (reference sequence). This chain's CDR3 is CASSPEVTNSPLHF. The CDR3 DNA follows: TGTGCCAGCAGCCCGGAGGTTACTAATTCACCCCTCCACTTT.

Written as DNA, the CDR3 is TGTGCCAGCAGCCAAGTCGTGCAGGGGCTCCGGGATCAGCCCCAGCATTTT. The encoded protein is CASSQVVQGLRDQPQHF. The V and J genes are TRBV4-2 and TRBJ1-5, with D possibly being TRBD1 (6 bases). The CDR3 is made up of 17 amino acids. Germline V gives CDR1 LGHNA, CDR2 YNFKEQ. The germline V and J ends were trimmed by 1 base and 5 bases, with 18 bases remaining between them.

V is TRBV11-2 and J is TRBJ2-7, with D maybe TRBD1 (6 bases). CDR1 and CDR2 from the germline V gene are SGHAT and FQNNGV. The V gene lost 5 bases and the J gene lost 3 bases, with 14 bases spanning the gap. CDR3 size: 14 residues. The CDR3 DNA follows: TGTGCCAGCAGCCAATCCGGGACATACTACGAGCAGTACTTC. Amino acids: CASSQSGTYYEQYF. Looking up the rest from reference TRBV11-2 and TRBJ2-7 gives the full variable domain: EAGVAQSPRYKIIEKRQSVAFWCNPISGHATLYWYQQILGQGPKLLIQFQNNGVVDDSQLPKDRFSAERLKGVDSTLKIQPAKLEDSAVYLCASSQSGTYYEQYFGPGTRLTVT.

This sequence joins TRBV29-1 and TRBJ2-2; TRBD1 is a possible D gene (6 bases). The CDR3 runs to 14 residues. CDR1 is SQVTM, CDR2 ANQGSEA, per germline. The CDR3: CSATGTTNTGELFF. CDR3 bases: TGCAGTGCCACCGGGACAACGAACACCGGGGAGCTGTTTTTT.

Only one count was recorded for this clone. This chain joins TRBV11-2 and TRBJ2-1, with 11 bases lining up with TRBD2. The V segment lost 3 bases and the J segment 4 bases; nucleotides outside the gene matches: 2. This CDR3 spans 15 amino acids. CDR1 is SGHAT, CDR2 FQNNGV, per germline. CDR3 protein: CASSLTSGAYNEQFF. Written as DNA, the CDR3 is TGTGCCAGCAGCTTGACTAGCGGGGCATACAATGAGCAGTTCTTC.

The J gene is TRBJ2-1, the V gene TRBV4-3; 9 bases fit TRBD1. There are 16 residues in the CDR3. Trimming took 0 bases from V and 6 from J; bases not matched to a gene: 6. The germline CDR1 and CDR2 sequences are LGHNA and YSLEER. CDR3 bases: TGCGCCAGCAGCCAAGATTTAGTGACAGGGGGCAATGAGCAGTTCTTC. It yields the protein CASSQDLVTGGNEQFF.

The V and J genes are TRBV19 and TRBJ1-1; D may be TRBD1 (5 bases). Germline lookup yields CDR1 LNHDA and CDR2 SQIVND (reference sequence). Trimming removed 3 bases from V and 0 bases from J, with 11 bases in between. The CDR3 contains 15 residues. As DNA, the CDR3 is TGTGCCAGTAGTATCTCCGGGGCCATGAACACTGAAGCTTTCTTT. As protein: CASSISGAMNTEAFF.

The chain has TRBV19 and TRBJ2-3, with D tentatively TRBD1 or TRBD2 (6 bases each). CDR1 and CDR2 (germline): LNHDA, SQIVND (reference sequence). The V end lost 8 bases, the J end lost 1 base, and 13 bases lay between the germline ends. CDR3 length: 14 residues. The DNA of the CDR3 is TGTGCCAGTTGGGGGCGGGGAGGCACAGATACGCAGTATTTT. It specifies CASWGRGGTDTQYF.

This rearrangement joins TRBV9 to TRBJ2-3, with 10 positions matching TRBD2. The CDR3 spans 19 residues. The germline V gene encodes CDR1 SGDLS and CDR2 YYNGEE. Losses at the gene ends were 0 bases for V and 6 bases for J; bases not matched to a gene: 16. The CDR3 sequence is CASSVGGSGGNLGADTQYF. The CDR3 DNA reads TGTGCCAGCAGCGTAGGTGGTAGCGGGGGGAACTTGGGTGCGGATACGCAGTATTTT.

The J gene is TRBJ1-6, the V gene TRBV30; possible D gene TRBD1, 6 bases. V lost 2 bases and J 7 bases, leaving 15 bases between the germline ends. Germline values: CDR1 GTSNPN, CDR2 SVGIG (reference sequence). This CDR3 comprises 15 residues. This chain's CDR3 is CAWSLRQDGNSPLHF. The CDR3 DNA is TGTGCCTGGAGTCTTCGACAGGACGGCAATTCACCCCTCCACTTT. Filled out from reference TRBV30 and TRBJ1-6, the complete variable domain reads SQTIHQWPATLVQPVGSPLSLECTVEGTSNPNLYWYRQAAGRGLQLLFYSVGIGQISSEVPQNLSASRPQDRQFILSSKKLLLSDSGFYLCAWSLRQDGNSPLHFGNGTRLTVT.

The DNA for the CDR3 is TGCGCCAGCAGCCCGGGGACTAGCGGGGATTACACAGATACGCAGTATTTT. This sequence encodes CASSPGTSGDYTDTQYF. The chain combines TRBV5-1 with TRBJ2-3; 13 nucleotides agree with TRBD2. This CDR3 has 17 residues. Germline lookup yields CDR1 SGHRS and CDR2 YFSETQ. After removal of 4 bases from V and 2 bases from J, the junction contained 7 bases not matched to a gene.